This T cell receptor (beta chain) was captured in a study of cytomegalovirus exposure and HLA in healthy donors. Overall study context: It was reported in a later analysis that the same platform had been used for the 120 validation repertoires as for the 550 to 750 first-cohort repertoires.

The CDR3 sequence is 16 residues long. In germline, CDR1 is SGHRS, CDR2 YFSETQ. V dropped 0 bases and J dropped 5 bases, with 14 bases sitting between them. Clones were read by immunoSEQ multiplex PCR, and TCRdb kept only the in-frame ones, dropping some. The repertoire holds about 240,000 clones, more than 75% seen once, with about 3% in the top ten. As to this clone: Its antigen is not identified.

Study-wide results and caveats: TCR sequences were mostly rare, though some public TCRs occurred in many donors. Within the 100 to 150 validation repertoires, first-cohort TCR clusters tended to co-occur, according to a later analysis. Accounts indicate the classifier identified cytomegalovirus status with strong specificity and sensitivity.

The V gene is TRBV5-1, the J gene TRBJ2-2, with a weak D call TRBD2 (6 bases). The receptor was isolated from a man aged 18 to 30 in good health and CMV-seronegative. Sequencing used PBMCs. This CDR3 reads CASSLVGGTDTGELFF. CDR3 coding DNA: TGCGCCAGCAGCTTGGTAGGCGGGACCGATACCGGGGAGCTGTTTTTT.